Below, 8 T cell receptor beta chains from the same sample are listed, as sequenced in a study of Ad26.COV2.S vaccination and SARS-CoV-2 variants. Libraries were prepared by immunoSEQ multiplex PCR; TCRdb keeps only in-frame clonotypes and omits some of them. The sample consists of just over 350,000 clones, 90% to 95% of them appearing once. Source: peripheral blood, taken after recovery from COVID-19. These receptors were taken from a human donor who had recovered from COVID-19.

This clone was recorded once. The chain uses TRBV7-8 and TRBJ2-7; a possible D gene is TRBD1 (6 bases). V was pared by 2 bases and J by 7 bases, with 15 bases between. Germline lookup yields CDR1 SGHVS and CDR2 FQNEAQ. This CDR3 has 14 amino acids. CDR3 protein: CASSLFGNRAEQYF. In nucleotides, the CDR3 is TGTGCCAGCAGCTTATTTGGAAACAGGGCGGAGCAGTACTTC.

The chain couples TRBV5-4 to TRBJ2-1; 9 positions match TRBD2. V trimming: 1 base; J trimming: 9 bases; junction bases outside the gene matches: 8. CDR1 and CDR2 from the germline V gene are SGHNT and YYREEE (reference sequence). The CDR3 totals 15 residues. CDR3 protein: CASSLRAGGQFEQFF. In DNA form, the CDR3 reads TGTGCCAGCAGCTTGAGGGCGGGGGGGCAGTTTGAGCAGTTCTTC.

A note on this clone: Other DNA sequences in this sample translate to the same CDR3. The chain is built from TRBV6-4 and TRBJ2-1; TRBD2 aligns across 9 bases. The V segment lost 3 bases and the J segment 4 bases; nucleotides outside the gene matches: 7. Per the germline V gene, CDR1 is MRHNA and CDR2 is SNTAGT. There are 16 residues in the CDR3. The CDR3 sequence is CASSEGGGASYNEQFF. The CDR3, as DNA: TGTGCCAGCAGTGAAGGCGGGGGGGCGTCGTACAATGAGCAGTTCTTC.

The V call is TRBV6-5, the J call TRBJ2-1; TRBD1 is a possible D gene (7 bases). The CDR3 consists of 15 residues. Looked up from germline, CDR1 is MNHEY and CDR2 is SVGAGI. Trimming removed 6 bases at V and 4 bases at J, with 16 bases between. CDR3 coding DNA: TGTGCCAGCAGCCGCGGGACAGTTTATTACAATGAGCAGTTCTTC. Its protein is CASSRGTVYYNEQFF.

V gene TRBV7-9 combines with J gene TRBJ2-7, with D perhaps matching TRBD1 (6 bases). The CDR3 extends over 15 amino acids. In germline, CDR1 is SEHNR, CDR2 FQNEAQ (reference sequence). V gave up 5 bases and J gave up 3 bases, with 17 bases separating them. The CDR3 reads CASSPPRTASYEQYF. The DNA of the CDR3 is TGTGCCAGCAGCCCTCCGAGGACAGCGAGCTACGAGCAGTACTTC.

This sequence joins TRBV6-6 and TRBJ1-4, with 7 bases matching TRBD1. There are 14 residues in the CDR3. The ends lost 6 bases at V and 8 bases at J; junction bases unmatched: 9. Germline V gene data show CDR1 as MNHNY and CDR2 as SVGAGI (reference sequence). The CDR3 nucleotides read TGTGCCAGCAGCCCCGGCAGGGGGGCAGAAAAACTGTTTTTT. It specifies CASSPGRGAEKLFF.

V is TRBV5-8 and J is TRBJ2-3; 9 bases agree with TRBD2. CDR3 length equals 13 residues. J lost 3 bases, V lost 4 bases, and 0 bases had no gene match. The germline CDR1 and CDR2 sequences are SGHTS and YDEGEE. As DNA, the CDR3 is TGTGCCAGCAGCGCGGGGGGGACAGATACGCAGTATTTT. Protein sequence: CASSAGGTDTQYF.

The chain couples TRBV28 to TRBJ1-1; D is possibly TRBD1 (6 bases). V dropped 3 bases and J dropped 4 bases, with 15 bases sitting between them. The CDR3 covers 15 residues. Germline loops: CDR1 MDHEN, CDR2 SYDVKM. CDR3 amino acids: CASSFLWGGGTEAFF. CDR3 sequence (DNA): TGTGCCAGCAGTTTCCTCTGGGGAGGGGGCACTGAAGCTTTCTTT.